Shown below are 23 T cell receptor beta chains from a single sample sequenced in a study of blood T cell repertoires in COVID-19. The protocol was immunoSEQ multiplex PCR, while the TCRdb copy is restricted to in-frame clones and leaves out a portion. The sample comprises under 130,000 clones, more than 80% of which are singletons, and about 34% rests with the top ten. The specimen was peripheral blood. These receptors all come from a woman older than 75 with acute or convalescent COVID-19.

This chain links TRBV30 with TRBJ1-2; the D gene is possibly TRBD1 (5 bases). Looked up from germline, CDR1 is GTSNPN and CDR2 is SVGIG (reference sequence). V lost 0 bases and J lost 8, with 13 bases in between. This CDR3 contains 13 residues. The CDR3 sequence is CAWSVGGVNGYTF. CDR3 nucleotide sequence: TGTGCCTGGAGTGTGGGAGGGGTGAACGGCTACACCTTC.

The chain uses TRBV10-3 and TRBJ1-2; 7 bases fit TRBD1. V dropped 6 bases and J dropped 0; count of bases not matched to a gene: 10. The CDR3 has 16 amino acids. Germline V CDR1 and CDR2: ENHRY, SYGVKD. CDR3: CAISRTGEQPNYGYTF. CDR3 DNA: TGTGCCATCAGCCGGACAGGAGAGCAACCTAACTATGGCTACACCTTC.

V is TRBV15 and J is TRBJ2-7; 9 bases agree with TRBD1. The V gene's germline CDR1 is LNHNV and CDR2 YYDKDF (reference sequence). CDR3 length: 17 amino acids. Germline trimming cut 3 bases from V and 5 bases from J; bases unmatched to any gene: 14. Here the CDR3 DNA reads TGTGCCACCAGCAGGGACCCGACAGGGGGATCAGGGGACGAGCAGTACTTC. It yields the protein CATSRDPTGGSGDEQYF.

This clone was counted once. V gene TRBV11-2 combines with J gene TRBJ1-2; a possible D gene is TRBD1 (5 bases). The CDR3 is 16 residues long. Germline V CDR1 and CDR2: SGHAT, FQNNGV. V was cut by 5 bases and J by 3 bases, with 19 bases left in between. The CDR3 nucleotides are TGTGCCAGCAGCCCCGTCGGGGGGAACAATGACTATGGCTACACCTTC. Translation gives CASSPVGGNNDYGYTF.

The rearrangement uses TRBV5-4 and TRBJ2-1, with D unresolved. This CDR3 has 12 residues. The V end lost 3 bases, the J end lost 6 bases, and 7 bases lay between the germline ends. The germline V gene encodes CDR1 SGHNT and CDR2 YYREEE (reference sequence). CDR3 nucleotides: TGTGCCAGCAGCTCTATCCGCAATGAGCAGTTCTTC. Protein sequence: CASSSIRNEQFF. Filled out from reference TRBV5-4 and TRBJ2-1, the complete variable domain reads ETGVTQSPTHLIKTRGQQVTLRCSSQSGHNTVSWYQQALGQGPQFIFQYYREEENGRGNFPPRFSGLQFPNYSSELNVNALELDDSALYLCASSSIRNEQFFGPGTRLTVL.

The rearrangement joins TRBV10-3 to TRBJ2-7, with D tentatively TRBD1 (6 bases). Germline values: CDR1 ENHRY, CDR2 SYGVKD. The length of the CDR3 is 16 residues. V lost 4 bases to trimming and J lost 0 bases, with 16 bases between them. The CDR3 nucleotides read TGTGCCATCAGTGGGGTGGGGCAGGGGACCTCCTACGAGCAGTACTTC. This encodes CAISGVGQGTSYEQYF.

The CDR3 DNA reads as TGTGCCAGCAGTTACTCCGGGGTAGCGGGTGAGCAGTTCTTC. The encoded protein is CASSYSGVAGEQFF. This rearrangement joins TRBV6-2 or TRBV6-3 to TRBJ2-1; 7 positions match TRBD2. The CDR3 is 14 amino acids. The J segment lost 9 bases and the V segment lost 0 bases, leaving 5 bases of the junction unmatched. Germline-derived CDR1 and CDR2 are MNHEY and SVGEGT.

CDR3 bases: TGTGCCAGCAGCTTAGGGGGACAGGGGCTCGAGACCCAGTACTTC. This codes for CASSLGGQGLETQYF. This sequence joins TRBV7-8 and TRBJ2-5; 10 nucleotides agree with TRBD1. The J segment lost 5 bases and the V segment lost 1 base, leaving 4 bases of the junction unmatched. Germline CDR1 is SGHVS and CDR2 is FQNEAQ. This CDR3 comprises 15 residues.

This clone was seen just once. CDR3 coding DNA: TGTGCCAGCAGTTTAAGGGGTGAAGCTTTCTTT. As protein: CASSLRGEAFF. This chain connects TRBV28 to TRBJ1-1; possible D gene TRBD1, 5 bases. The germline V gene encodes CDR1 MDHEN and CDR2 SYDVKM. V lost 2 bases, J lost 7 bases, and 5 bases lay in between. This CDR3 has 11 residues.

J is TRBJ2-1 and V is TRBV19; 13 nucleotides line up with TRBD2. Germline V CDR1 and CDR2: LNHDA, SQIVND (reference sequence). After removal of 7 bases from V and 9 bases from J, the junction contained 12 bases not matched to a gene. The CDR3 is 16 residues long. The CDR3, as DNA: TGTGCCAGTACTACTCTAACTAGCGGGGGGGCTAGTGAGCAGTTCTTC. Translation: CASTTLTSGGASEQFF.

The rearrangement uses TRBV4-1 and TRBJ1-3, with TRBD1 as a possible D gene (5 bases). Germline V lookup: CDR1 MGHRA, CDR2 YSYEKL. V was cut by 1 base and J by 0 bases, with 13 bases left in between. This CDR3 region has 17 residues. CDR3 coding DNA: TGCGCCAGCAGCCAAGTCCCATGGGGGGGCTCTGGAAACACCATATATTTT. Protein sequence: CASSQVPWGGSGNTIYF.

The J gene is TRBJ1-1, the V gene TRBV28; D unclear. The germline V gene has CDR1 MDHEN and CDR2 SYDVKM. This CDR3 spans 12 amino acids. Trimming took 5 bases from V and 6 from J, leaving 10 bases between them. The CDR3 DNA is TGTGCCAGCAGTCTACAGATTTCTGAAGCTTTCTTT. It codes for CASSLQISEAFF.

The rearrangement joins TRBV18 to TRBJ1-4; 7 positions agree with TRBD1. The germline V gene encodes CDR1 KGHSH and CDR2 LQKENI. Germline trimming cut 3 bases from V and 4 bases from J; bases unmatched to any gene: 11. The CDR3 length is 17 residues. CDR3 residues: CASSPTQGPLVNEKLFF. As DNA, the CDR3 is TGTGCCAGCTCACCCACACAGGGGCCCCTGGTTAATGAAAAACTGTTTTTT. The full variable domain, with the rest looked up from reference TRBV18 and TRBJ1-4, is NAGVMQNPRHLVRRRGQEARLRCSPMKGHSHVYWYRQLPEEGLKFMVYLQKENIIDESGMPKERFSAEFPKEGPSILRIQQVVRGDSAAYFCASSPTQGPLVNEKLFFGSGTQLSVL.

This chain connects TRBV15 to TRBJ2-4; a weak D match, TRBD1 (7 bases). The CDR3 is 19 residues long. Per germline, CDR1 LNHNV and CDR2 YYDKDF (reference sequence). The V gene lost 6 bases and the J gene lost 0 bases, with 24 bases spanning the gap. In DNA form, the CDR3 reads TGTGCCACCAGAACACAGGACAGGTCGGAGGGGCTAGCCAAAAACATTCAGTACTTC. Translating gives CATRTQDRSEGLAKNIQYF. The variable domain in full, completed from reference TRBV15 and TRBJ2-4, reads DAMVIQNPRYQVTQFGKPVTLSCSQTLNHNVMYWYQQKSSQAPKLLFHYYDKDFNNEADTPDNFQSRRPNTSFCFLDIRSPGLGDTAMYLCATRTQDRSEGLAKNIQYFGAGTRLSVL.

CDR3 protein: CASSEPGLTQETQYF. The DNA of the CDR3 is TGCGCCAGCAGCGAGCCGGGACTTACACAAGAGACCCAGTACTTC. The chain joins TRBV5-1 to TRBJ2-5; D possibly corresponds to TRBD2 (6 bases). This CDR3 is built from 15 residues. In germline, CDR1 is SGHRS, CDR2 YFSETQ. Trimming left V 4 bases short and J 2 bases short, with 15 bases between.

The chain uses TRBV12-5 and TRBJ2-5; the D gene is possibly TRBD1 (6 bases). CDR1 and CDR2 from the germline V gene are LGHNT and FRNRAP. The CDR3 has 15 residues. Between the trimmed V and J ends, which lost 2 bases and 5 bases, there was a span of 15 bases. CDR3 sequence reads: CASGLSTGPGETQYF. The CDR3 DNA is TGTGCTAGTGGTTTGTCGACAGGTCCAGGGGAGACCCAGTACTTC.

The CDR3 sequence is CASSSSRLAYTF. Written as DNA, the CDR3 is TGTGCCAGCAGCTCTAGTCGGCTTGCCTACACCTTC. The rearrangement links TRBV7-2 to TRBJ1-2, with D unclear. The CDR3 has 12 residues. Trimming cost V 4 bases and J 10 bases, with 13 bases left between them. The germline gives CDR1 SGHTA, CDR2 FQGNSA.

This clone was seen a handful of times. The chain recombines TRBV10-2 with TRBJ1-2, with no clear D. The CDR3 has 14 residues. In germline, CDR1 is WSHSY, CDR2 SAAADI. The ends were cut back, 8 bases at V and 8 bases at J, with 21 bases in the middle. This chain's CDR3 is CASGLAARSSGYTF. For the CDR3, the DNA is TGCGCCAGCGGATTGGCGGCTAGGTCCTCCGGCTACACCTTC.

In this sample, this clone turned up once. The chain recombines TRBV18 with TRBJ1-6, with 8 bases identical to TRBD1. After removal of 2 bases from V and 8 bases from J, the junction contained 5 bases not matched to a gene. Per the germline V gene, CDR1 is KGHSH and CDR2 is LQKENI. This CDR3 contains 15 residues. The CDR3 loop reads CASSPRTGRDSPLHF. CDR3 sequence (DNA): TGTGCCAGCTCACCAAGGACAGGGAGGGATTCACCCCTCCACTTT. The whole variable domain, filled in from reference TRBV18 and TRBJ1-6, reads NAGVMQNPRHLVRRRGQEARLRCSPMKGHSHVYWYRQLPEEGLKFMVYLQKENIIDESGMPKERFSAEFPKEGPSILRIQQVVRGDSAAYFCASSPRTGRDSPLHFGNGTRLTVT.

The rearrangement links TRBV19 to TRBJ1-5; 8 bases align to TRBD1. With V trimmed by 9 bases and J by 7 bases, 11 bases remained unmatched. The CDR3 extends over 14 amino acids. Germline lookup yields CDR1 LNHDA and CDR2 SQIVND (reference sequence). The CDR3: CASRQGANWQPQHF. As DNA, the CDR3 is TGTGCCAGCCGGCAGGGGGCAAATTGGCAGCCCCAGCATTTT.

CDR3 loop: CASKPGGLAGYNEQFF. The CDR3 DNA sequence: TGTGCCAGCAAGCCCGGCGGACTAGCGGGTTACAATGAGCAGTTCTTC. The rearrangement links TRBV27 to TRBJ2-1; 11 bases are a match to TRBD2. The CDR3 is made up of 16 amino acids. The trim removed 7 bases at V and 4 bases at J, leaving 9 bases unmatched. Germline loops: CDR1 MNHEY, CDR2 SMNVEV (reference sequence).

The chain combines TRBV12-3 or TRBV12-4 with TRBJ1-1; TRBD1 is a possible D gene (5 bases). The CDR3 loop spans 13 amino acids. V lost 1 base, J lost 11 bases, and 14 bases lay in between. As DNA, the CDR3 is TGTGCCAGCAGTTTAGACGGGAGCTGGGGGGCTTTCTTT. As protein: CASSLDGSWGAFF.

The chain carries TRBV19 and TRBJ2-7; 10 bases map to TRBD1. Germline trimming cut 6 bases from V and 1 base from J; bases unmatched to any gene: 3. The CDR3 runs to 14 residues. Looked up from germline, CDR1 is LNHDA and CDR2 is SQIVND (reference sequence). CDR3 in amino acids: CASSGTGESYEQYF. In nucleotides, the CDR3 is TGTGCCAGTAGCGGGACAGGGGAGTCCTACGAGCAGTACTTC.